The source of this T cell receptor beta chain is a study of T-cell reconstitution after alpha-beta-depleted transplantation in children. Study results and limitations: At one year after transplant, newly produced T cells mostly accounted for T-cell counts and diversity. For some patients, TCRbeta diversity was high at day 60 because of recipient T cells and thymic progenitors that survived. Where alpha-beta T cells came from about two months after transplant was reportedly several hundred expanded graft clones.

This clonotype was recorded a few times. The antigen is unknown. Preparation of the TCRbeta library used unique molecular identifiers. TCRdb re-called the PCR reads with MiXCR, one entry per CDR3 protein. The table shows a few hundred thousand distinct CDR3 sequences, with around 13% occurring only once. The CDR3 covers 19 residues. V lost 0 bases to trimming and J lost 4 bases, with 22 bases between them. The clonotype originates from a male patient younger than 18 who had a stem cell transplant for acute myeloid leukemia, so the T cells may come from the graft donor. The starting material was PBMCs, mostly from graft donor cells, obtained 360 days after TCRalphabeta/CD19-depleted stem cell transplant. The genes are TRBV12-3 or TRBV12-4 and TRBJ2-1, with D perhaps matching TRBD2 (5 bases). The CDR3 here is CASSLALSGSADFYNEQFF. The CDR3 nucleotides read TGTGCCAGCAGTTTAGCGCTTTCGGGAAGTGCGGACTTTTACAATGAGCAGTTCTTC.